This T cell receptor (beta chain) stems from a study of T cell responses to AZD1222 COVID-19 vaccine. The protocol was immunoSEQ multiplex PCR, while the TCRdb copy is restricted to in-frame clones and leaves out a portion. The data contain tens of thousands of clones, roughly 87% of them seen just once; the ten biggest clones take up approximately 25%. V lost 2 bases and J lost 2, with 13 bases in between. This CDR3 region has 15 residues. CDR1 and CDR2 from the germline V gene are SGDLS and YYNGEE. The sequencing here drew on peripheral blood, taken on day 0 of AZD1222 vaccination. The V and J genes are TRBV9 and TRBJ1-1; perhaps TRBD1 as D (6 bases). The sequence was obtained from an adult in good health. Here the CDR3 reads CASSVNTGSNTEAFF. CDR3 DNA sequence: TGTGCCAGCAGCGTCAATACAGGGTCAAACACTGAAGCTTTCTTT.